The rows below give T cell receptor beta chains drawn from one sample of a study of T-cell reconstitution after alpha-beta-depleted transplantation in children. TCRdb redid the calling of the PCR reads with MiXCR, one entry per CDR3 protein. The sample lists about 230,000 distinct CDR3 sequences; roughly 11% were seen once. Here the sequenced sample was PBMCs, taken before TCRalphabeta/CD19-depleted stem cell transplant. Receptors were obtained from a child younger than two with acute myeloid leukemia, due to receive a stem cell transplant. CDR3s include the opening cysteine and the closing phenylalanine or tryptophan. D genes are given only for firm matches. Only part of the rows carry a size: once, few, many, or a class if the clone is expanded.

cdr3_aa: CASSILAGGETQYF; cdr3_nt: TGTGCCAGTAGTATCCTAGCGGGAGGAGAGACCCAGTACTTC; d_call: TRBD2; v_call: TRBV19; j_call: TRBJ2-5; clone_size: many
cdr3_aa: CASSYGLAESYEQYF; cdr3_nt: TGTGCCAGCAGCTACGGACTAGCGGAGTCCTACGAGCAGTACTTC; d_call: TRBD2; v_call: TRBV5-4; j_call: TRBJ2-7; clone_size: many
cdr3_aa: CSAGDTSSYEQYF; cdr3_nt: TGCAGTGCTGGAGACACGAGTTCCTACGAGCAGTACTTC; d_call: -; v_call: TRBV20-1; j_call: TRBJ2-7; clone_size: many
cdr3_aa: CASSFGQRTYEQYF; cdr3_nt: TGTGCCAGCAGTTTCGGCCAGCGTACCTACGAGCAGTACTTC; d_call: -; v_call: TRBV6-5; j_call: TRBJ2-7; clone_size: many
cdr3_aa: CASSYRGPNSNQPQHF; cdr3_nt: TGTGCCAGCAGTTACCGGGGACCGAATAGCAATCAGCCCCAGCATTTT; d_call: -; v_call: TRBV6-5; j_call: TRBJ1-5; clone_size: many
cdr3_aa: CAISESIWGSNQPQHF; cdr3_nt: TGTGCCATCAGTGAGTCGATCTGGGGTAGCAATCAGCCCCAGCATTTT; d_call: -; v_call: TRBV10-3; j_call: TRBJ1-5; clone_size: many
cdr3_aa: CASSVGPGGQETQYF; cdr3_nt: TGTGCCAGCAGCGTCGGTCCCGGAGGCCAAGAGACCCAGTACTTC; d_call: -; v_call: TRBV7-9; j_call: TRBJ2-5; clone_size: -
cdr3_aa: CSVEGGENYGYTF; cdr3_nt: TGCAGCGTTGAGGGAGGAGAGAACTATGGCTACACCTTC; d_call: -; v_call: TRBV29-1; j_call: TRBJ1-2; clone_size: many
cdr3_aa: CATRTGSYNEQFF; cdr3_nt: TGTGCCACCCGGACAGGATCCTACAATGAGCAGTTCTTC; d_call: TRBD1; v_call: TRBV12-3/TRBV12-4; j_call: TRBJ2-1; clone_size: many
cdr3_aa: CASSAEVYSNQPQHF; cdr3_nt: TGTGCCAGCAGTGCGGAAGTGTATAGCAATCAGCCCCAGCATTTT; d_call: -; v_call: TRBV2; j_call: TRBJ1-5; clone_size: many
cdr3_aa: CASSATNYGYTF; cdr3_nt: TGCGCCAGCAGCGCGACAAACTATGGCTACACCTTC; d_call: -; v_call: TRBV5-1; j_call: TRBJ1-2; clone_size: many
cdr3_aa: CASSFRQGANTQYF; cdr3_nt: TGTGCCAGCAGCTTCCGACAGGGGGCTAATACGCAGTATTTT; d_call: TRBD1; v_call: TRBV7-6; j_call: TRBJ2-3; clone_size: -
cdr3_aa: CSAHPTSTYEQYF; cdr3_nt: TGCAGTGCTCATCCCACTTCAACCTACGAGCAGTACTTC; d_call: -; v_call: TRBV20-1; j_call: TRBJ2-7; clone_size: many
cdr3_aa: CASSLVWDSGGWDIQYF; cdr3_nt: TGTGCCAGCAGCTTAGTGTGGGACAGTGGTGGCTGGGACATTCAGTACTTC; d_call: TRBD1; v_call: TRBV7-9; j_call: TRBJ2-4; clone_size: many
cdr3_aa: CASSLRTGPYEQYF; cdr3_nt: TGTGCCAGCTCGCTGAGGACAGGGCCCTACGAGCAGTACTTC; d_call: TRBD1; v_call: TRBV18; j_call: TRBJ2-7; clone_size: many
cdr3_aa: CASSQQQVPNEKLFF; cdr3_nt: TGCGCCAGCAGCCAACAGCAGGTGCCTAATGAAAAACTGTTTTTT; d_call: -; v_call: TRBV5-1; j_call: TRBJ1-4; clone_size: many
cdr3_aa: CSASSTGYEQYF; cdr3_nt: TGCAGTGCTTCCTCGACTGGGTACGAGCAGTACTTC; d_call: -; v_call: TRBV20-1; j_call: TRBJ2-7; clone_size: many
cdr3_aa: CSAQKQGNEQFF; cdr3_nt: TGCAGTGCCCAAAAACAGGGCAATGAGCAGTTCTTC; d_call: -; v_call: TRBV20-1; j_call: TRBJ2-1; clone_size: many
cdr3_aa: CASSLKGRTDSYEQYF; cdr3_nt: TGCGCCAGCAGCTTGAAAGGCCGGACCGATTCCTACGAGCAGTACTTC; d_call: -; v_call: TRBV5-1; j_call: TRBJ2-7; clone_size: -
cdr3_aa: CASSLAVNSYNEQFF; cdr3_nt: TGTGCCAGCAGCTTAGCGGTCAACTCCTACAATGAGCAGTTCTTC; d_call: -; v_call: TRBV7-2; j_call: TRBJ2-1; clone_size: many
cdr3_aa: CASSPRKSGTGELFF; cdr3_nt: TGTGCCAGCAGCCCCAGGAAATCGGGGACCGGGGAGCTGTTTTTT; d_call: -; v_call: TRBV3-1; j_call: TRBJ2-2; clone_size: many
cdr3_aa: CASSLGLAGKLGSYNEQFF; cdr3_nt: TGCGCCAGCAGCTTGGGTTTAGCGGGCAAGCTAGGCTCCTACAATGAGCAGTTCTTC; d_call: TRBD2; v_call: TRBV5-1; j_call: TRBJ2-1; clone_size: many
cdr3_aa: CSARPEGRAPLHF; cdr3_nt: TGCAGTGCTAGGCCCGAGGGGAGAGCACCCCTCCACTTT; d_call: -; v_call: TRBV20-1; j_call: TRBJ1-6; clone_size: many
cdr3_aa: CASTGPDGYTF; cdr3_nt: TGTGCCAGCACCGGGCCGGATGGCTACACCTTC; d_call: -; v_call: TRBV12-3/TRBV12-4; j_call: TRBJ1-2; clone_size: few
cdr3_aa: CASSPHPNTEAFF; cdr3_nt: TGTGCCAGCAGCCCTCATCCGAACACTGAAGCTTTCTTT; d_call: -; v_call: TRBV5-5; j_call: TRBJ1-1; clone_size: many
cdr3_aa: CASSASIGEQFF; cdr3_nt: TGTGCCAGCTCAGCCAGCATAGGTGAGCAGTTCTTC; d_call: -; v_call: TRBV18; j_call: TRBJ2-1; clone_size: many
cdr3_aa: CASSQQGEDEKLFF; cdr3_nt: TGTGCCAGCAGCCAACAGGGGGAGGATGAAAAACTGTTTTTT; d_call: TRBD1; v_call: TRBV3-1; j_call: TRBJ1-4; clone_size: many
cdr3_aa: CAISPGGGSGYTF; cdr3_nt: TGTGCCATCAGTCCGGGGGGGGGATCCGGCTACACCTTC; d_call: -; v_call: TRBV10-3; j_call: TRBJ1-2; clone_size: many
cdr3_aa: CATSRQGVNYGYTF; cdr3_nt: TGTGCCACCAGCAGACAGGGGGTAAACTATGGCTACACCTTC; d_call: TRBD1; v_call: TRBV15; j_call: TRBJ1-2; clone_size: few
cdr3_aa: CSVFTSGATNEKLFF; cdr3_nt: TGCAGCGTTTTTACGAGCGGCGCAACTAATGAAAAACTGTTTTTT; d_call: -; v_call: TRBV29-1; j_call: TRBJ1-4; clone_size: many
cdr3_aa: CASSLVAESSYNEQFF; cdr3_nt: TGCGCCAGCAGCTTGGTAGCAGAAAGCTCCTACAATGAGCAGTTCTTC; d_call: -; v_call: TRBV5-1; j_call: TRBJ2-1; clone_size: many
cdr3_aa: CASSLDGVGGFF; cdr3_nt: TGCGCCAGCAGCTTGGACGGGGTAGGAGGTTTCTTC; d_call: -; v_call: TRBV5-1; j_call: TRBJ2-1; clone_size: many
cdr3_aa: CASRPLPGGQPQHF; cdr3_nt: TGTGCCAGTAGGCCCCTCCCAGGGGGACAGCCCCAGCATTTT; d_call: TRBD1; v_call: TRBV19; j_call: TRBJ1-5; clone_size: -
cdr3_aa: CSTHGGGANGYTF; cdr3_nt: TGCAGCACTCACGGTGGGGGGGCGAATGGCTACACCTTC; d_call: -; v_call: TRBV29-1; j_call: TRBJ1-2; clone_size: many
cdr3_aa: CASSLAGGPEEQYF; cdr3_nt: TGTGCCAGCAGCCTAGCGGGAGGGCCGGAGGAGCAGTACTTC; d_call: TRBD2; v_call: TRBV6-2/TRBV6-3; j_call: TRBJ2-7; clone_size: few
cdr3_aa: CASSYWGQVPYEQYF; cdr3_nt: TGTGCCAGCAGTTACTGGGGACAGGTGCCCTACGAGCAGTACTTC; d_call: TRBD1; v_call: TRBV6-5; j_call: TRBJ2-7; clone_size: many
cdr3_aa: CASSLEDTAAYNEQFF; cdr3_nt: TGTGCCAGCAGCTTAGAGGACACCGCAGCCTACAATGAGCAGTTCTTC; d_call: -; v_call: TRBV11-1; j_call: TRBJ2-1; clone_size: many
cdr3_aa: CASSRGGRSEAFF; cdr3_nt: TGTGCCAGCAGCCGTGGGGGACGCTCTGAAGCTTTCTTT; d_call: -; v_call: TRBV4-2; j_call: TRBJ1-1; clone_size: -
cdr3_aa: CASSQERSGRGYEQFF; cdr3_nt: TGCGCCAGCAGCCAAGAAAGGAGCGGGAGAGGGTATGAGCAGTTCTTC; d_call: TRBD2; v_call: TRBV4-1; j_call: TRBJ2-1; clone_size: -
cdr3_aa: CASSFGQGAGENTQYF; cdr3_nt: TGCGCCAGCAGCTTCGGACAGGGGGCAGGGGAAAATACGCAGTATTTT; d_call: TRBD1; v_call: TRBV5-1; j_call: TRBJ2-3; clone_size: many
cdr3_aa: CASSPGPNSPLHF; cdr3_nt: TGTGCCAGCAGTCCGGGACCGAATTCACCCCTCCACTTT; d_call: -; v_call: TRBV2; j_call: TRBJ1-6; clone_size: many
cdr3_aa: CASSLDRTSGRPDEQFF; cdr3_nt: TGCGCCAGCAGCTTGGATCGGACTAGCGGGCGGCCGGATGAGCAGTTCTTC; d_call: TRBD2; v_call: TRBV5-1; j_call: TRBJ2-1; clone_size: many
cdr3_aa: CSASPFGGGNYGYTF; cdr3_nt: TGCAGTGCTAGCCCCTTTGGGGGAGGGAACTATGGCTACACCTTC; d_call: -; v_call: TRBV20-1; j_call: TRBJ1-2; clone_size: few
cdr3_aa: CAISESGGPRGNTIYF; cdr3_nt: TGTGCCATCAGTGAATCCGGCGGGCCCAGGGGAAACACCATATATTTT; d_call: -; v_call: TRBV10-3; j_call: TRBJ1-3; clone_size: few
cdr3_aa: CASSANTGELFF; cdr3_nt: TGCGCCAGCAGCGCGAACACCGGGGAGCTGTTTTTT; d_call: -; v_call: TRBV4-3; j_call: TRBJ2-2; clone_size: many
cdr3_aa: CASSQDTVENYGYTF; cdr3_nt: TGTGCCAGCAGCCAAGACACAGTTGAGAACTATGGCTACACCTTC; d_call: -; v_call: TRBV4-2; j_call: TRBJ1-2; clone_size: -
cdr3_aa: CASSLGGTSTDTQYF; cdr3_nt: TGCGCCAGCAGCTTGGGGGGAACTAGCACAGATACGCAGTATTTT; d_call: -; v_call: TRBV5-1; j_call: TRBJ2-3; clone_size: many
cdr3_aa: CSASLGEAPLHF; cdr3_nt: TGCAGTGCTAGTTTGGGGGAGGCACCCCTCCACTTT; d_call: -; v_call: TRBV20-1; j_call: TRBJ1-6; clone_size: few
cdr3_aa: CASSSGQGADGYTF; cdr3_nt: TGTGCCAGCAGCTCCGGACAGGGGGCTGACGGCTACACCTTC; d_call: TRBD1; v_call: TRBV7-9; j_call: TRBJ1-2; clone_size: few
cdr3_aa: CATSGGQATSNQPQHF; cdr3_nt: TGTGCCACCAGTGGCGGACAGGCAACGAGCAATCAGCCCCAGCATTTT; d_call: TRBD1; v_call: TRBV24-1; j_call: TRBJ1-5; clone_size: many
cdr3_aa: CASRRRTRRTLGNEQFF; cdr3_nt: TGTGCAAGTCGCCGCCGGACTAGAAGGACTCTAGGCAATGAGCAGTTCTTC; d_call: -; v_call: TRBV12-2; j_call: TRBJ2-1; clone_size: -